This entry lists 31 T cell receptor beta chains sequenced from one sample in a study of blood T cell repertoires in COVID-19. Libraries were prepared by immunoSEQ multiplex PCR; TCRdb keeps only in-frame clonotypes and omits some of them. The sample lists approximately 120,000 clones, around 81% occurring once. The sequencing input was peripheral blood. All receptors come from a man aged 55-75 years with acute or convalescent COVID-19.

The chain combines TRBV28 with TRBJ2-3; 9 bases are a match to TRBD2. V lost 3 bases, J lost 2 bases, and 3 bases stayed unmatched. This CDR3 spans 15 amino acids. Germline assignment: CDR1 MDHEN and CDR2 SYDVKM. CDR3 DNA sequence: TGTGCCAGCAGTTTCCAGCGGGAGGACACAGATACGCAGTATTTT. Its protein is CASSFQREDTDTQYF.

With regard to this clone: Germline is not matched at one junction end, which may reflect a read error. The chain uses TRBV18 and TRBJ1-4; 10 nucleotides agree with TRBD1. Germline V gene data show CDR1 as KGHSH and CDR2 as LQKENI. This CDR3 is built from 11 residues. CDR3: CASSFGQGEVF. The CDR3 DNA reads as TGTGCCAGCTCATTCGGACAGGGGGAAGTTTTT.

J is TRBJ1-4 and V is TRBV2, with 12 bases fitting TRBD1. The CDR3 loop spans 17 amino acids. Trimming took 6 bases from V and 3 from J; bases not matched to a gene: 8. In germline, CDR1 is SNHLY, CDR2 FYNNEI. In DNA, the CDR3 is TGTGCCAGCAGGCTCACCGGGACAGGGGGCTCTAATGAAAAACTGTTTTTT. The encoded protein is CASRLTGTGGSNEKLFF.

The sample holds one count of this clone. The V gene is TRBV19, the J gene TRBJ1-2; D is ambiguous. V lost 4 bases and J lost 1, with 22 bases in between. Per germline, CDR1 LNHDA and CDR2 SQIVND (reference sequence). The CDR3 covers 18 residues. DNA of the CDR3: TGTGCCAGTAGTACAATCGAGGGCGGAATCACTTTTAACTATGGCTACACCTTC. Protein sequence: CASSTIEGGITFNYGYTF.

This chain connects TRBV30 to TRBJ2-3; perhaps TRBD1 as D (6 bases). Germline V gene lookup returns CDR1 GTSNPN and CDR2 SVGIG (reference sequence). Trimming left V 3 bases short and J 4 bases short, with 14 bases between. The CDR3 covers 14 residues. The CDR3: CAWRIQPGADTQYF. DNA of the CDR3: TGTGCCTGGAGGATCCAACCAGGGGCAGATACGCAGTATTTT.

The gene calls are TRBV30 and TRBJ2-7, with TRBD2 matching 8 bases. V shed 3 bases and J 3 bases; nucleotides not matched to a gene: 7. CDR1 is GTSNPN, CDR2 SVGIG, per germline (reference sequence). CDR3 length: 14 residues. In DNA form, the CDR3 reads TGTGCCTGGAGGGCGAGGAGCGGGAGCTACGAGCAGTACTTC. This sequence encodes CAWRARSGSYEQYF.

The chain employs TRBV5-1 and TRBJ2-1; 14 nucleotides align to TRBD2. The germline gives CDR1 SGHRS, CDR2 YFSETQ. V dropped 4 bases and J dropped 9; count of bases not matched to a gene: 9. CDR3 length: 16 residues. The CDR3 nucleotides are TGCGCCAGCAGCACGGGGACTAGCGGGAGAGGGGGTGAGCAGTTCTTC. This encodes CASSTGTSGRGGEQFF.

This clone showed up many times. The gene calls are TRBV6-1 and TRBJ1-1, with D possibly matching TRBD1 (6 bases). Germline V CDR1 and CDR2: MNHNS, SASEGT. V shed 1 base and J shed 3 bases, with 6 bases lying between them. This CDR3 is 13 amino acids long. Written as DNA, the CDR3 is TGTGCCAGCAGTGAAGGGGGGCACACTGAAGCTTTCTTT. Its protein product is CASSEGGHTEAFF.

V gene TRBV10-3 combines with J gene TRBJ1-3; D is unresolved. This CDR3 contains 14 residues. Germline V gene sequence: CDR1 ENHRY, CDR2 SYGVKD. Trimming pared 2 bases from V and 0 bases from J, leaving 5 bases between. The CDR3 protein is CAISETHSGNTIYF. The DNA for the CDR3 is TGTGCCATCAGTGAGACACACTCTGGAAACACCATATATTTT.

The rearrangement joins TRBV12-3 or TRBV12-4 to TRBJ2-6; no definite D call. The CDR3 runs 11 residues. V dropped 4 bases and J dropped 18 bases, with 13 bases sitting between them. This chain's CDR3 is CASSSRASTTF. The CDR3 DNA sequence: TGTGCCAGCAGTTCGCGAGCTTCCACGACTTTC.

The CDR3 is CASSSWDRGLNTF. For the CDR3, the DNA is TGTGCCAGCAGTTCCTGGGACAGGGGGCTAAACACCTTC. The chain links TRBV5-4 to TRBJ1-2; 12 bases line up with TRBD1. V shed 5 bases, J shed 12 bases, and the junction held 8 bases outside the gene matches. The CDR3 contains 13 residues. Germline CDR1 SGHNT, CDR2 YYREEE (reference sequence).

The chain employs TRBV3-1 (or the pseudogene TRBV3-2) and TRBJ2-1; the match to TRBD2 covers 8 bases. J lost 8 bases, V lost 1 base, and 7 bases had no gene match. The CDR3 contains 15 residues. Per germline, CDR1 LGHDT and CDR2 YNNKEL (reference sequence). Written as DNA, the CDR3 is TGTGCCAGCAGCCAAGCGACGGGAGGGCCCGATGAGCAGTTCTTC. It translates to CASSQATGGPDEQFF.

The chain couples TRBV6-5 to TRBJ1-2, with 9 bases identical to TRBD1. The junction had 6 bases not matched to a gene; V was cut back by 6 bases and J by 4 bases. From germline, CDR1 is MNHEY and CDR2 SVGAGI. The CDR3 sequence is 14 residues long. The CDR3 nucleotides read TGTGCCAGCAGCTCGGACAGGGGATTCTATGGCTACACCTTC. It yields the protein CASSSDRGFYGYTF.

This chain uses TRBV5-6 with TRBJ1-6; the match to TRBD1 covers 7 bases. The CDR3 extends over 13 amino acids. Germline CDR1 reads SGHDT; CDR2 reads YYEEEE. The V segment lost 4 bases and the J segment 10 bases; nucleotides outside the gene matches: 5. The CDR3 region is CASSRDRDSPLHF. The CDR3 nucleotides read TGTGCCAGCAGCCGCGACAGGGACTCACCCCTCCACTTT.

In DNA form, the CDR3 reads TGTGCCAGCAGTTACTCGCTACAGGGGATCAACGAGCAGTACTTC. Translation gives CASSYSLQGINEQYF. The chain recombines TRBV6-5 with TRBJ2-7; 7 bases are a match to TRBD1. Germline loops: CDR1 MNHEY, CDR2 SVGAGI. Trimming at V came to 0 bases and at J to 5 bases, leaving 7 bases not matched to a gene. This CDR3 contains 15 residues.

J is TRBJ2-1 and V is TRBV10-3; D unclear. The germline V gene has CDR1 ENHRY and CDR2 SYGVKD. The length of the CDR3 is 11 residues. Trimming shortened V by 6 bases and J by 3 bases, and 3 bases separated the two germline ends. The CDR3 loop is CAIRYYNEQFF. DNA for the CDR3: TGTGCCATCAGGTACTACAATGAGCAGTTCTTC.

This clone came up a few times. The chain recombines TRBV20-1 with TRBJ1-1; D unresolved. The CDR3 is 11 residues long. The V gene's germline CDR1 is DFQATT and CDR2 SNEGSKA (reference sequence). CDR3 in amino acids: CSDIRNTEAFF. The CDR3 bases are TGCAGCGACATTAGGAACACTGAAGCTTTCTTT.

V usage is TRBV29-1 and J usage is TRBJ2-5, with 9 nucleotides matching TRBD2. In germline, CDR1 is SQVTM, CDR2 ANQGSEA. Unmatched junction bases numbered 6, after V lost 3 bases and J lost 1 base. The CDR3 totals 15 residues. CDR3 nucleotides: TGCAGCGTTGAGGTAGCGGGAGTGGGCCAAGAGACCCAGTACTTC. Its protein is CSVEVAGVGQETQYF.

V and J are TRBV3-1 (or the pseudogene TRBV3-2) and TRBJ2-3; TRBD2 matches 7 bases. V lost 1 base and J lost 3; bases outside the gene matches: 1. CDR1 and CDR2 (germline): LGHDT, YNNKEL (reference sequence). The CDR3 loop spans 14 amino acids. The CDR3: CASSQGAGTDTQYF. CDR3 bases: TGTGCCAGCAGCCAAGGAGCGGGAACAGATACGCAGTATTTT.

V gene TRBV24-1 combines with J gene TRBJ1-4, with D tentatively TRBD1 (5 bases). The germline gives CDR1 KGHDR, CDR2 SFDVKD. With 3 bases removed from V and 8 bases from J, the gap between germline ends came to 15 bases. The CDR3 extends over 15 amino acids. The CDR3 DNA reads as TGTGCCACCAGTGATCCAGGGAAGGGGAACGAAAAACTGTTTTTT. Translation: CATSDPGKGNEKLFF.

The V and J genes are TRBV6-4 and TRBJ1-5; 8 bases line up with TRBD1. V lost 4 bases, J lost 4 bases, and 3 bases stayed unmatched. The CDR3 runs 14 residues. CDR1 is MRHNA, CDR2 SNTAGT, per germline. The CDR3 bases are TGTGCCAGCAGTGTCACAGGGGGGAATCAGCCCCAGCATTTT. This gives the protein CASSVTGGNQPQHF.

With regard to this clone: The same CDR3 is also encoded by other DNA sequences in this sample. DNA for the CDR3: TGCGCCAGCAGCTCGATAGCGGGGGAGACCCAGTACTTC. The encoded protein is CASSSIAGETQYF. The chain employs TRBV5-1 and TRBJ2-5, with 8 bases lining up with TRBD2. The CDR3 has 13 residues. Germline CDR1 is SGHRS and CDR2 is YFSETQ. The J segment lost 5 bases and the V segment lost 3 bases, leaving 3 bases of the junction unmatched. Supplemented by reference TRBV5-1 and TRBJ2-5, the full variable domain reads KAGVTQTPRYLIKTRGQQVTLSCSPISGHRSVSWYQQTPGQGLQFLFEYFSETQRNKGNFPGRFSGRQFSNSRSEMNVSTLELGDSALYLCASSSIAGETQYFGPGTRLLVL.

This clone was seen a handful of times. The chain is built from TRBV30 and TRBJ2-7, with D unclear. V was pared by 1 base and J by 3 bases, with 10 bases between. The CDR3 runs 13 residues. The germline gives CDR1 GTSNPN, CDR2 SVGIG (reference sequence). The CDR3 sequence: CAWSEENDYEQYF. Written as DNA, the CDR3 is TGTGCCTGGAGTGAGGAGAACGACTACGAGCAGTACTTC.

The V gene is TRBV5-1, the J gene TRBJ2-4; the D gene is possibly TRBD2 (6 bases). V shed 7 bases and J shed 0 bases, with 11 bases lying between them. Germline V gives CDR1 SGHRS, CDR2 YFSETQ. CDR3 length: 14 amino acids. The CDR3 coding sequence is TGCGCCAGCGCCGCGGGGCTAGCCAAAAACATTCAGTACTTC. This encodes CASAAGLAKNIQYF.

The V call is TRBV24-1, the J call TRBJ1-5; tentatively, D is TRBD1 (5 bases). CDR1 and CDR2 (germline): KGHDR, SFDVKD. The CDR3 covers 15 residues. The V end was cut by 5 bases, the J end by 2 bases, with 12 bases between. The CDR3: CATSVGGVGNQPQHF. CDR3 bases: TGTGCCACCAGTGTTGGAGGGGTCGGCAATCAGCCCCAGCATTTT.

This CDR3 is CAWSTGTGVEQYF. CDR3 nucleotide sequence: TGTGCCTGGAGCACCGGGACAGGGGTCGAGCAGTACTTC. The gene calls are TRBV30 and TRBJ2-7; TRBD1 agrees at 10 bases. The CDR3 covers 13 residues. Losses at the gene ends were 3 bases for V and 6 bases for J; bases not matched to a gene: 5. Germline V gives CDR1 GTSNPN, CDR2 SVGIG (reference sequence).

J is TRBJ1-1 and V is TRBV28; the D is unclear. CDR1 is MDHEN, CDR2 SYDVKM, per germline. This CDR3 has 12 amino acids. V was pared by 5 bases and J by 8 bases, with 12 bases between. CDR3 loop: CASSAPGREAFF. The DNA for the CDR3 is TGTGCCAGCAGTGCACCGGGTCGGGAAGCTTTCTTT.

In DNA form, the CDR3 reads TGTGCCAGTCGACAGCTCTCTGGAAACACCATATATTTT. It is translated as CASRQLSGNTIYF. The J gene is TRBJ1-3, the V gene TRBV27; tentative D call: TRBD1 (5 bases). V lost 9 bases and J 0 bases, leaving 9 bases between the germline ends. This CDR3 spans 13 amino acids. Germline V gives CDR1 MNHEY, CDR2 SMNVEV (reference sequence).

J is TRBJ1-6 and V is TRBV9; D might be TRBD1 (6 bases). V was clipped by 4 bases and J by 0 bases, with 20 bases between them. Germline CDR1 reads SGDLS; CDR2 reads YYNGEE. The CDR3 sequence is 19 residues long. CDR3 nucleotide sequence: TGTGCCAGCAGCCTCCAGGGGTCGAGGATGAGCTCCTATAATTCACCCCTCCACTTT. Protein product: CASSLQGSRMSSYNSPLHF.

This clone was seen at least ten times. In nucleotides, the CDR3 is TGTGCCAGCTCACCGTACGACGGGTCCGGAAACACCATATATTTT. This encodes CASSPYDGSGNTIYF. The chain recombines TRBV18 with TRBJ1-3; D is unclear. Trimming shortened V by 3 bases and J by 4 bases, and 13 bases separated the two germline ends. Germline values: CDR1 KGHSH, CDR2 LQKENI. There are 15 residues in the CDR3. Full variable domain (missing parts from reference TRBV18 and TRBJ1-3): NAGVMQNPRHLVRRRGQEARLRCSPMKGHSHVYWYRQLPEEGLKFMVYLQKENIIDESGMPKERFSAEFPKEGPSILRIQQVVRGDSAAYFCASSPYDGSGNTIYFGEGSWLTVV.

In this sample, this clone turned up once. CDR3 nucleotide sequence: TGCGCCAGCAGCTTGGGACCCTCGGGGGGGGCCGGGGAGCTGTTTTTT. Its protein is CASSLGPSGGAGELFF. The chain uses TRBV5-1 and TRBJ2-2, with 8 bases aligning to TRBD2. The V gene end was trimmed by 0 bases and the J gene end by 6 bases; junction bases not matched to a gene: 7. Germline values: CDR1 SGHRS, CDR2 YFSETQ. The CDR3 has 16 residues.